This T cell receptor (beta chain) came from a study of OX40 agonist ivuxolimab in advanced cancers. TCRdb's table, derived via immunoSEQ multiplex PCR, lists solely in-frame clones and lacks some. The sample records under 20,000 clones, 86% being singletons. Trimming removed 5 bases at V and 1 base at J, with 12 bases between. The germline V gene has CDR1 SGHRS and CDR2 YFSETQ. The CDR3 sequence is 15 residues long. Only one count was recorded for this clone. This specimen was CD4+ or CD8+ T cells sorted from blood, taken in a trial of the OX40 agonist ivuxolimab. The TCR originated in an adult with an advanced solid tumor such as melanoma, head and neck, liver or kidney cancer. This rearrangement joins TRBV5-1 to TRBJ2-2, with D unclear. The DNA of the CDR3 is TGCGCCAGCAGTTTCGTTGAGGTGAACACCGGGGAGCTGTTTTTT. It specifies CASSFVEVNTGELFF.